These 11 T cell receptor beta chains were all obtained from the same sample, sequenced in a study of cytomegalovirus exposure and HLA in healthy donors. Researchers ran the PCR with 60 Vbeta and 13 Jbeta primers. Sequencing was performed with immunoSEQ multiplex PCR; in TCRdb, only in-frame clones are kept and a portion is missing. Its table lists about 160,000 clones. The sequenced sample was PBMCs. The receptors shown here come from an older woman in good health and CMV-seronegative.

CDR3: CASSGEGVGGYTF. CDR3 sequence (DNA): TGTGCCAGCAGCGGGGAAGGGGTGGGAGGCTACACCTTC. The chain recombines TRBV9 with TRBJ1-2, with D possibly TRBD1 on 5 matching bases. This CDR3 is built from 13 residues. V dropped 3 bases and J dropped 8 bases, with 14 bases sitting between them. The germline CDR1 and CDR2 sequences are SGDLS and YYNGEE.

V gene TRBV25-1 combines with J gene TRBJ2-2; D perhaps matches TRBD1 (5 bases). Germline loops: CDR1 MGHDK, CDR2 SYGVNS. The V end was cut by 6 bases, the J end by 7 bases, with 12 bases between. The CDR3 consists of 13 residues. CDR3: CASSAGLYGELFF. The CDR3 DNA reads TGTGCCAGCAGCGCAGGGTTATACGGGGAGCTGTTTTTT.

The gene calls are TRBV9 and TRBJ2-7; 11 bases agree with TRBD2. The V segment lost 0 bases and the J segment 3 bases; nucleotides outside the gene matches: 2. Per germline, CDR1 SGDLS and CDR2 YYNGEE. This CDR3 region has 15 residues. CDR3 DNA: TGTGCCAGCAGCGTAGACGGGACTAGCGGCTACGAGCAGTACTTC. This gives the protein CASSVDGTSGYEQYF.

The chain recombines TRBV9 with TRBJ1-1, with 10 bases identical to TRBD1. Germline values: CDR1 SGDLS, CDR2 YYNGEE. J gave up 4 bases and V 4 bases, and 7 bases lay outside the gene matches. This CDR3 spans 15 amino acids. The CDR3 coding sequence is TGTGCCAGCAGCCTATTGGACAGGGGGAGCACTGAAGCTTTCTTT. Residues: CASSLLDRGSTEAFF.

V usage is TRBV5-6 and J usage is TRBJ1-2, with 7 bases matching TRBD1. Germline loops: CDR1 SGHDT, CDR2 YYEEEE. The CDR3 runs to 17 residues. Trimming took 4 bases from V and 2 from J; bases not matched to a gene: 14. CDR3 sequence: CASSPSFTGERNYGYTF. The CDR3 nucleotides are TGTGCCAGCAGCCCCTCCTTTACAGGGGAGAGGAACTATGGCTACACCTTC.

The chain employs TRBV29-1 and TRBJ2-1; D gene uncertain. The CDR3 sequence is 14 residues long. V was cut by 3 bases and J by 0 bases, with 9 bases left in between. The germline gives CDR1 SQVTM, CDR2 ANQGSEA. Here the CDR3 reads CSVELEISYNEQFF. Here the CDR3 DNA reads TGCAGCGTTGAGTTGGAGATCTCCTACAATGAGCAGTTCTTC.

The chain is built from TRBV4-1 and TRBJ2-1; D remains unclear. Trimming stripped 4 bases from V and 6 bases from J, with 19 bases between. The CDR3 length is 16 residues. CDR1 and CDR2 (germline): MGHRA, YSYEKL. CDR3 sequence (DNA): TGCGCCAGCAGCCCCTTTACGGCGAAATCGGGCAATGAGCAGTTCTTC. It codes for CASSPFTAKSGNEQFF.

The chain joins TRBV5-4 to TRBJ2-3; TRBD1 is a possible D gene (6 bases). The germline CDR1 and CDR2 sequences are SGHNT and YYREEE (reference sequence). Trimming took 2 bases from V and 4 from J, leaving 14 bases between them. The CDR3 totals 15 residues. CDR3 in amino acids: CASSFRQVRADTQYF. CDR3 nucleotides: TGTGCCAGCAGCTTCAGACAGGTTCGTGCAGATACGCAGTATTTT.

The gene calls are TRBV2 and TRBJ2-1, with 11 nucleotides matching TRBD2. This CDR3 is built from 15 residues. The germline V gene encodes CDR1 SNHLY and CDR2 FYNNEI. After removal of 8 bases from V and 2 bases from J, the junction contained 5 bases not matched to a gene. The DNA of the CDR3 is TGTGCCAGCTTTATACTAGCGGGGGCCTACAATGAGCAGTTCTTC. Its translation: CASFILAGAYNEQFF.

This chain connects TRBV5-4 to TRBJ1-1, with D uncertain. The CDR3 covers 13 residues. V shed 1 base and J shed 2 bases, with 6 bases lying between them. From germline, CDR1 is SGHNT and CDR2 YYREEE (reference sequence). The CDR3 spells CASSLTVNTEAFF. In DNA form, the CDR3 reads TGTGCCAGCAGCTTGACGGTCAACACTGAAGCTTTCTTT.

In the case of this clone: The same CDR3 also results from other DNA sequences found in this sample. This CDR3 reads CASSLAGRGYNEQFF. CDR3 DNA: TGCGCCAGCAGCTTGGCCGGGCGGGGCTACAATGAGCAGTTCTTC. The chain combines TRBV5-1 with TRBJ2-1; perhaps TRBD2 as D (6 bases). V was clipped by 0 bases and J by 3 bases, with 10 bases between them. The germline CDR1 and CDR2 sequences are SGHRS and YFSETQ. The CDR3 contains 15 residues.